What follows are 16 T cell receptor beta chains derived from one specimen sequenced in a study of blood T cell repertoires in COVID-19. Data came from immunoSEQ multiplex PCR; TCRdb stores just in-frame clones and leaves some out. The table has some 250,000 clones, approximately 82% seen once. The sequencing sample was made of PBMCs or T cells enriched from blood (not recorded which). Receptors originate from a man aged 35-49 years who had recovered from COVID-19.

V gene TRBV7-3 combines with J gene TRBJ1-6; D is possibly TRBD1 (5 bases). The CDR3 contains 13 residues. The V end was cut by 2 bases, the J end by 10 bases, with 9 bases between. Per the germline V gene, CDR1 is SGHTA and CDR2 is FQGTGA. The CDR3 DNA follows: TGTGCCAGCAGCTTAGAACAGGACTCACCCCTCCACTTT. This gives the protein CASSLEQDSPLHF.

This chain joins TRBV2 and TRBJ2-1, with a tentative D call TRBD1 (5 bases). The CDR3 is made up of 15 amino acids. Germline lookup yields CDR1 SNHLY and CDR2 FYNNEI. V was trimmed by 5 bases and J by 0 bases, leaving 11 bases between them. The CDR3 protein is CASSPRQSSYNEQFF. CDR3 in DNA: TGTGCCAGCAGTCCTAGACAGAGCTCCTACAATGAGCAGTTCTTC. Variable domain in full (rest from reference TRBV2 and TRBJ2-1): EPEVTQTPSHQVTQMGQEVILRCVPISNHLYFYWYRQILGQKVEFLVSFYNNEISEKSEIFDDQFSVERPDGSNFTLKIRSTKLEDSAMYFCASSPRQSSYNEQFFGPGTRLTVL.

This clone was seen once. The chain's CDR3 is CASFGYRGTEAFF. CDR3 DNA: TGTGCCAGCTTCGGCTATCGCGGCACTGAAGCTTTCTTT. The chain combines TRBV12-3 or TRBV12-4 with TRBJ1-1; D is ambiguous. The ends were cut back, 8 bases at V and 4 bases at J, with 14 bases in the middle. CDR3 length equals 13 residues.

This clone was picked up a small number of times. This chain's CDR3 is CASSQDSVARGVLPIYGYTF. As DNA, the CDR3 is TGCGCCAGCAGCCAAGATTCGGTTGCCAGGGGCGTTCTACCCATCTATGGCTACACCTTC. This chain connects TRBV4-3 to TRBJ1-2; a weak D match, TRBD1 (6 bases). In germline, CDR1 is LGHNA, CDR2 YSLEER. The CDR3 totals 20 residues. Trimming pared 0 bases from V and 4 bases from J, leaving 27 bases between.

CDR3 nucleotide sequence: TGTGCCAGCAGTTTCCTACAGGGGGCGGAGGAAAAACTGTTTTTT. It yields the protein CASSFLQGAEEKLFF. This chain joins TRBV28 and TRBJ1-4, with 9 bases that match TRBD1. The CDR3 has 15 amino acids. V dropped 3 bases and J dropped 8; count of bases not matched to a gene: 7. CDR1 and CDR2 from the germline V gene are MDHEN and SYDVKM.

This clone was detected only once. The CDR3 DNA follows: TGCAGCGTCCTTCGGGGGGGCACTGAAGCTTTCTTT. This encodes CSVLRGGTEAFF. The rearrangement joins TRBV29-1 to TRBJ1-1; possibly TRBD1 for D (5 bases). The CDR3 consists of 12 residues. Trimming stripped 6 bases from V and 4 bases from J, with 12 bases between. Per the germline V gene, CDR1 is SQVTM and CDR2 is ANQGSEA.

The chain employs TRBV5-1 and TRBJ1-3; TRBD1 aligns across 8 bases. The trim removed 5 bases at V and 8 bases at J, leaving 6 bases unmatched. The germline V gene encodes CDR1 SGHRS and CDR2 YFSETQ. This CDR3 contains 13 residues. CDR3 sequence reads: CASSLDREDTIYF. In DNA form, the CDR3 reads TGCGCCAGCAGTCTGGACAGGGAGGACACCATATATTTT.

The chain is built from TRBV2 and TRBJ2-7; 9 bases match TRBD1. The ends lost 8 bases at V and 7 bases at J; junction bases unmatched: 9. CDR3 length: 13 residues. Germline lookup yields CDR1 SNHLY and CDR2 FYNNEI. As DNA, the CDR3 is TGTGCCAGCTGCCGGGACAGGGAGCGGGAGCAGTACTTC. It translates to CASCRDREREQYF.

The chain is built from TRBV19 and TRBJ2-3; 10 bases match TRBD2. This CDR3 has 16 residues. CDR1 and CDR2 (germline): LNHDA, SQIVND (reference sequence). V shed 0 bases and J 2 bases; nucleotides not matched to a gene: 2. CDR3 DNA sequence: TGTGCCAGTAGTATAGAAGCGGGGGGGTTCACAGATACGCAGTATTTT. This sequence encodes CASSIEAGGFTDTQYF.

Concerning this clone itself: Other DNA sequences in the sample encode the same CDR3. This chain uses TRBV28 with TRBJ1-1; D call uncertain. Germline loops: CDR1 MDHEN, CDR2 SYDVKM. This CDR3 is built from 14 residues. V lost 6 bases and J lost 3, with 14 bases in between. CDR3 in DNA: TGTGCCAGCAGCCTCGGGAGGCGGGACACTGAAGCTTTCTTT. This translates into CASSLGRRDTEAFF.

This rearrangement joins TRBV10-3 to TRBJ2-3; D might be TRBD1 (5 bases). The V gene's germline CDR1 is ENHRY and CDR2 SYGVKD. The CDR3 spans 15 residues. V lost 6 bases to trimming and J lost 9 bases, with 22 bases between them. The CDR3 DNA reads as TGTGCCATCAGCGAATCTCGGGCAGGGCCTGGGACGCAGTATTTT. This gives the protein CAISESRAGPGTQYF.

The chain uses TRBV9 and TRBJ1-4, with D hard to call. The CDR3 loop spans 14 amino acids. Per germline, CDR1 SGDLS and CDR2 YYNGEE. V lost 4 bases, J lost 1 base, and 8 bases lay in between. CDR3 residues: CASSPRVTNEKLFF. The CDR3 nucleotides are TGTGCCAGCAGCCCGAGGGTAACTAATGAAAAACTGTTTTTT.

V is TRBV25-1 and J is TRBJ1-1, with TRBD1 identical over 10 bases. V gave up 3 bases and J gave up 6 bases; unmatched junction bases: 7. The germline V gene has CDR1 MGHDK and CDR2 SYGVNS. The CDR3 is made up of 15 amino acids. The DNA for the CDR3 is TGTGCCAGCAGTGATCGACAGGGGGCCAGCGCTGAAGCTTTCTTT. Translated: CASSDRQGASAEAFF.

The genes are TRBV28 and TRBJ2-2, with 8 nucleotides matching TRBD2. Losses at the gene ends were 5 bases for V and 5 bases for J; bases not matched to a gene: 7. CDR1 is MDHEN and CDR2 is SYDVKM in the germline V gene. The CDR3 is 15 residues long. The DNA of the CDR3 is TGTGCCAGCAGTGAACCCGGGGGGGGTACCGGGGAGCTGTTTTTT. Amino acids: CASSEPGGGTGELFF.

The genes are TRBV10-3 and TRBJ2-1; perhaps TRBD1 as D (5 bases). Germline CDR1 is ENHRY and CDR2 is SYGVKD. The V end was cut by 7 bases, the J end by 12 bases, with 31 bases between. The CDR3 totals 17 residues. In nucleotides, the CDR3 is TGTGCCATCATCCTCGCCCCTACAGGTCCTACAATGAGCAGGCAGTTCTTC. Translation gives CAIILAPTGPTMSRQFF.

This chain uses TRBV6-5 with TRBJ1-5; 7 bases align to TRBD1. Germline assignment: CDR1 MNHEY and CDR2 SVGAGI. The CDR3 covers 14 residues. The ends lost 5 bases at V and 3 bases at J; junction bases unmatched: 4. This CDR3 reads CASSPDRANQPQHF. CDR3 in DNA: TGTGCCAGCAGTCCCGACAGGGCCAATCAGCCCCAGCATTTT.